These T cell receptor beta chains were read from a single sample in a study of cytomegalovirus exposure and HLA in healthy donors. TCRdb's table, derived via immunoSEQ multiplex PCR, lists solely in-frame clones and lacks some. This sample has approximately 170,000 clones; 80% to 90% occur once, and the top ten carry approximately 2.4%. The sequenced material came from PBMCs. All receptors come from a male donor in good health and CMV-seronegative. CDR3s include the opening cysteine and the closing phenylalanine or tryptophan. Fields, in order: J gene, clone size, V gene, D gene, CDR3 DNA, CDR3 protein. A D gene is named only where the DNA matches it firmly. Some rows mark clone size as missing; the rest say once, few, many or name a class of expanded clone.

J: TRBJ1-3
size: once
V: TRBV9
D: TRBD1
DNA: TGTGCCAGCAGCGAGACCGGGACAGGCTCTGGAAACACCATATATTTT
CDR3: CASSETGTGSGNTIYF

J: TRBJ2-2
size: .
V: TRBV7-9
D: TRBD2
DNA: TGTGCCAGCAGCTACGGGGGGGCCGACACCGGGGAGCTGTTTTTT
CDR3: CASSYGGADTGELFF

J: TRBJ2-4
size: .
V: TRBV30
D: .
DNA: TGTGCCTGGAGTGTATACCCCTGGGGAGGCATTGGGAAAAACATTCAGTACTTC
CDR3: CAWSVYPWGGIGKNIQYF

J: TRBJ1-5
size: .
V: TRBV30
D: .
DNA: TGTGCCTGGAGTGGCGGACAGAATAGCAATCAGCCCCAGCATTTT
CDR3: CAWSGGQNSNQPQHF

J: TRBJ1-5
size: .
V: TRBV19
D: .
DNA: TGTGCCAGTAGATTCTTGGGCAGCAATCAGCCCCAGCATTTT
CDR3: CASRFLGSNQPQHF

J: TRBJ2-3
size: .
V: TRBV5-1
D: .
DNA: TGCGCCAGCAGCTTGGAGGGGCGGCCAGGCACAGATACGCAGTATTTT
CDR3: CASSLEGRPGTDTQYF

J: TRBJ1-1
size: .
V: TRBV6-6
D: .
DNA: TGTGCCAGCAGTTACGCGAACACAGGGCACACTGAAGCTTTCTTT
CDR3: CASSYANTGHTEAFF

J: TRBJ1-2
size: .
V: TRBV18
D: .
DNA: TGTGCCAGCTCACCCGCGGGCAGCACTAACTATGGCTACACCTTC
CDR3: CASSPAGSTNYGYTF

J: TRBJ1-4
size: .
V: TRBV14
D: .
DNA: TGTGCCAGCAGCCAAGAACAGGGAGAAAAACTGTTTTTT
CDR3: CASSQEQGEKLFF

J: TRBJ2-1
size: .
V: TRBV14
D: TRBD2
DNA: TGTGCCAGCAGCGAGGGGACTAGCGATTACAATGAGCAGTTCTTC
CDR3: CASSEGTSDYNEQFF

J: TRBJ2-1
size: .
V: TRBV7-9
D: TRBD1
DNA: TGTGCCAGCAGCTTCCCAGGGACAGATTACAATGAGCAGTTCTTC
CDR3: CASSFPGTDYNEQFF

J: TRBJ2-3
size: .
V: TRBV7-2
D: .
DNA: TGTGCCAGCAGACCTATAGGCAGGCGTGCAGATACGCAGTATTTT
CDR3: CASRPIGRRADTQYF

J: TRBJ2-1
size: .
V: TRBV2
D: .
DNA: TGTGCCAGCAGTGAAAGGGAGGTCGGTAGGAATGAGCAGTTCTTC
CDR3: CASSEREVGRNEQFF

J: TRBJ2-6
size: .
V: TRBV10-3
D: .
DNA: TGTGCCATCAGTGGGCAATCCGGGACACCCTCCTCTGGGGCCAACGTCCTGACTTTC
CDR3: CAISGQSGTPSSGANVLTF

J: TRBJ2-7
size: .
V: TRBV28
D: TRBD1
DNA: TGTGCCAGCAGTACACCGACAGGGGCCGCCTACGAGCAGTACTTC
CDR3: CASSTPTGAAYEQYF

J: TRBJ2-7
size: .
V: TRBV7-9
D: TRBD1
DNA: TGTGCCAGCAGCCCCTTGGCCGGACAGGTCGCTGGCGAGCAGTACTTC
CDR3: CASSPLAGQVAGEQYF

J: TRBJ1-1
size: .
V: TRBV1
D: .
DNA: TGCACCAGCAGCCAAGATGTTTCGGCAGGGTACGGTGAAGCTTTCTTT
CDR3: CTSSQDVSAGYGEAFF

J: TRBJ2-5
size: .
V: TRBV19
D: .
DNA: TGTGCCAGTAGTACAGGACAGCCCGGAGAGACCCAGTACTTC
CDR3: CASSTGQPGETQYF

J: TRBJ1-5
size: .
V: TRBV6-5
D: .
DNA: TGTGCCAGCAGAAAACGCCCGGGGTTCGCTCAGCCCCAGCATTTT
CDR3: CASRKRPGFAQPQHF

J: TRBJ2-5
size: .
V: TRBV7-9
D: .
DNA: TGTGCCAGCAGCTTATTGGTAACAGGCCAAGAGACCCAGTACTTC
CDR3: CASSLLVTGQETQYF

J: TRBJ1-2
size: .
V: TRBV6-5
D: .
DNA: TGTGCCAGCAGCACAGGTTTGGGCTATGGCTACACCTTC
CDR3: CASSTGLGYGYTF